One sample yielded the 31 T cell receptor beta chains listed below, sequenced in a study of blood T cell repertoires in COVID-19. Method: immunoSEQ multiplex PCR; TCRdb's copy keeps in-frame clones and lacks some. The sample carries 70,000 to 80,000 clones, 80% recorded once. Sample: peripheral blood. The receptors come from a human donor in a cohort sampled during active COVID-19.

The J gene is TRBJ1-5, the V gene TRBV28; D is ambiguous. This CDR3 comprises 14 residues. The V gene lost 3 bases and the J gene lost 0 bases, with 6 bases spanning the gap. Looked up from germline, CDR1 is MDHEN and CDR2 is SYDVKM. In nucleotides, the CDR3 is TGTGCCAGCAGTTTTCCCTATAGCAATCAGCCCCAGCATTTT. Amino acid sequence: CASSFPYSNQPQHF.

The CDR3 region is CASSSDYRGPYYGYTF. CDR3 nucleotide sequence: TGTGCCAGCAGCTCGGACTACAGGGGGCCCTACTATGGCTACACCTTC. The chain is built from TRBV5-6 and TRBJ1-2; 9 bases fit TRBD1. This CDR3 spans 16 amino acids. Germline trimming cut 3 bases from V and 3 bases from J; bases unmatched to any gene: 9. Germline V gene sequence: CDR1 SGHDT, CDR2 YYEEEE.

The CDR3 reads CASSSGGRGGNTIYF. The CDR3 nucleotides are TGCGCCAGCAGCTCTGGGGGCAGGGGTGGAAACACCATATATTTT. The J gene is TRBJ1-3, the V gene TRBV5-1; D may be TRBD1 (6 bases). The V gene lost 3 bases and the J gene lost 3 bases, with 13 bases spanning the gap. This CDR3 has 15 amino acids. Per the germline V gene, CDR1 is SGHRS and CDR2 is YFSETQ.

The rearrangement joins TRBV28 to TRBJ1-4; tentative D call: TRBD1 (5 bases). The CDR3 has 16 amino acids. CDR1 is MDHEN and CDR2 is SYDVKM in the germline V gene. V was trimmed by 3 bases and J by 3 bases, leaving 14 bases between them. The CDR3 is CASSFGSGAANEKLFF. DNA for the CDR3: TGTGCCAGCAGTTTCGGTAGCGGGGCAGCTAATGAAAAACTGTTTTTT. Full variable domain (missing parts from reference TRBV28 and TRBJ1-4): DVKVTQSSRYLVKRTGEKVFLECVQDMDHENMFWYRQDPGLGLRLIYFSYDVKMKEKGDIPEGYSVSREKKERFSLILESASTNQTSMYLCASSFGSGAANEKLFFGSGTQLSVL.

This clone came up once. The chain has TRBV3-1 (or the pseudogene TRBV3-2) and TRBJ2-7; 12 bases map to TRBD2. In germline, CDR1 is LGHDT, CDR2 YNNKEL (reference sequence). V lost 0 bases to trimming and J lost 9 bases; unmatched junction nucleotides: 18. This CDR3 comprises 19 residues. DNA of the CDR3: TGTGCCAGCAGCCAAGATCTGCTAGCGGGAGGGTCCAAGGGCTGCGGGCAGTACGTC. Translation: CASSQDLLAGGSKGCGQYV.

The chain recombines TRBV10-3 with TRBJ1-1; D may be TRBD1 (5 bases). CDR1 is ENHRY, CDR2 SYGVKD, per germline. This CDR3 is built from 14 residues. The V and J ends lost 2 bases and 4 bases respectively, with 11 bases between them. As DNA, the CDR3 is TGTGCCATCAGTGAGGCAGGGAGGGTCACTGAAGCTTTCTTT. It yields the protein CAISEAGRVTEAFF.

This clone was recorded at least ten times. The CDR3 DNA follows: TGTGCCAGCAGCCTTCAGGTCTCGAGTTGGTTGACAGATACGCAGTATTTT. This translates into CASSLQVSSWLTDTQYF. The chain employs TRBV14 and TRBJ2-3; D gene ambiguous. The CDR3 consists of 17 residues. Germline lookup yields CDR1 SGHDN and CDR2 FVKESK. V lost 4 bases to trimming and J lost 3 bases, with 20 bases between them. Filled out from reference TRBV14 and TRBJ2-3, the complete variable domain reads EAGVTQFPSHSVIEKGQTVTLRCDPISGHDNLYWYRRVMGKEIKFLLHFVKESKQDESGMPNNRFLAERTGGTYSTLKVQPAELEDSGVYFCASSLQVSSWLTDTQYFGPGTRLTVL.

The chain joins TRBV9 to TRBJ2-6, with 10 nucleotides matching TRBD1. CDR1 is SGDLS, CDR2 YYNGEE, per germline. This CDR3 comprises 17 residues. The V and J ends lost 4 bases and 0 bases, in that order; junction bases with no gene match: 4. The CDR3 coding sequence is TGTGCCAGCAGCCCGGGGGACAGGGGCTCTGGGGCCAACGTCCTGACTTTC. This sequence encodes CASSPGDRGSGANVLTF. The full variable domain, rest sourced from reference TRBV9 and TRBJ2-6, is DSGVTQTPKHLITATGQRVTLRCSPRSGDLSVYWYQQSLDQGLQFLIQYYNGEERAKGNILERFSAQQFPDLHSELNLSSLELGDSALYFCASSPGDRGSGANVLTFGAGSRLTVL.

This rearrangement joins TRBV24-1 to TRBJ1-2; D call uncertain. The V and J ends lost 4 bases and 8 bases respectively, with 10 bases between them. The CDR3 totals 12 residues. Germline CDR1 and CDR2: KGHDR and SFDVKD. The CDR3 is CATSDHPGGYTF. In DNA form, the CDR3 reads TGTGCCACCAGTGACCACCCCGGGGGCTACACCTTC.

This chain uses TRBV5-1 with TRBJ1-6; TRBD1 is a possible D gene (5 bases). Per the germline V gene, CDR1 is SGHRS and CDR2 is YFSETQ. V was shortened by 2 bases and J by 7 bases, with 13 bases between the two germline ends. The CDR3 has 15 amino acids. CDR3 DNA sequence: TGCGCCAGCAGCTTAGAGTTACAGGCGAATTCACCCCTCCACTTT. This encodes CASSLELQANSPLHF.

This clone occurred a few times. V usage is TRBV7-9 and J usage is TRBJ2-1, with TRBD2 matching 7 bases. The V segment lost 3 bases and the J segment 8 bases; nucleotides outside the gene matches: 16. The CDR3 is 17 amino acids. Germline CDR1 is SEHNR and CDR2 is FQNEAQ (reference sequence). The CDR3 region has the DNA TGTGCCAGCAGCTTGGTGGCGAGCGGGATCTTTACCCATGAGCAGTTCTTC. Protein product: CASSLVASGIFTHEQFF.

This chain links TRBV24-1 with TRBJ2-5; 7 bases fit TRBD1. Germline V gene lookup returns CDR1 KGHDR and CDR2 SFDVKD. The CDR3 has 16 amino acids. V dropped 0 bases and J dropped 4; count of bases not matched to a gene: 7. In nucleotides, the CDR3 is TGTGCCACCAGTGATTTGAAGGCGGCAGGGGGAGAGACCCAGTACTTC. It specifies CATSDLKAAGGETQYF.

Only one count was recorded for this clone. The CDR3 DNA sequence: TGTGCCAGCAGGAAAGGGGAAAATTCACCCCTCCACTTT. Encoded protein: CASRKGENSPLHF. The chain employs TRBV2 and TRBJ1-6; weak D call: TRBD1 (5 bases). Germline assignment: CDR1 SNHLY and CDR2 FYNNEI. Deletions cut 6 bases from V and 7 bases from J, with 10 bases between. This CDR3 comprises 13 residues.

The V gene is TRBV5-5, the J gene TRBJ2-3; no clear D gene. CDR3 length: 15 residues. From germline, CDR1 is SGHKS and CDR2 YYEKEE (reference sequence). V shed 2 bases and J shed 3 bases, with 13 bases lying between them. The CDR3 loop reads CASSFSGSETDTQYF. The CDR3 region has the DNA TGTGCCAGCAGCTTCTCCGGGTCTGAAACAGATACGCAGTATTTT.

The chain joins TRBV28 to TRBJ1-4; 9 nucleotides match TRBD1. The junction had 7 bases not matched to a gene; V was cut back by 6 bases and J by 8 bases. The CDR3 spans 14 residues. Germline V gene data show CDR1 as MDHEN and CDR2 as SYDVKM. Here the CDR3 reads CASRTGTGYEKLFF. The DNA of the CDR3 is TGTGCCAGCAGAACCGGGACAGGGTACGAAAAACTGTTTTTT.

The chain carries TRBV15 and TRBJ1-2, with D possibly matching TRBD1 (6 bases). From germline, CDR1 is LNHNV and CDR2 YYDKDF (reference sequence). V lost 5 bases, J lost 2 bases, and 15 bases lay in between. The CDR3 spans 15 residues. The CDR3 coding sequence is TGTGCCACCAGCGGCGCGGACCAGGGGAACTATGGCTACACCTTC. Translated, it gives CATSGADQGNYGYTF.

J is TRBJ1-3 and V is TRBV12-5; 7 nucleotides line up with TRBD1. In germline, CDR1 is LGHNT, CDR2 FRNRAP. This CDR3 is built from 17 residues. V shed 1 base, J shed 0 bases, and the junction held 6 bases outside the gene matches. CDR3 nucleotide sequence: TGTGCTAGTGGTTTGGGAGAAGGGGGCGCCTCTGGAAACACCATATATTTT. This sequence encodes CASGLGEGGASGNTIYF.

The CDR3 region has the DNA TGTGCCAGCAGCCAAGATAGAGGGTGGAATGAGCAGTTCTTC. Residues: CASSQDRGWNEQFF. The chain has TRBV14 and TRBJ2-1; D may be TRBD2 (5 bases). The germline gives CDR1 SGHDN, CDR2 FVKESK. V was trimmed by 0 bases and J by 7 bases, leaving 10 bases between them. The CDR3 contains 14 residues.

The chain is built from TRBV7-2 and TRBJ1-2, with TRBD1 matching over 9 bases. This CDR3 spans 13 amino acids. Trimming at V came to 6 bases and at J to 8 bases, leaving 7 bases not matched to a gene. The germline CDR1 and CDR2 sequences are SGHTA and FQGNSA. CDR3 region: CASRRITGGGYTF. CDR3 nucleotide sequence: TGTGCCAGCAGAAGAATAACAGGGGGCGGCTACACCTTC.

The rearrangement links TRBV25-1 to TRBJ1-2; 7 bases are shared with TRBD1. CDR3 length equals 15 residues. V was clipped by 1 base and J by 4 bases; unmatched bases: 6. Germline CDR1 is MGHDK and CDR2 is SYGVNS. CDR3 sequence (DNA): TGTGCCAGCAGTGAATCAGGGGGGCGACCCTATGGCTACACCTTC. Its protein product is CASSESGGRPYGYTF.

The CDR3: CAHSGTNTGELFF. Written as DNA, the CDR3 is TGTGCCCATAGCGGAACCAACACCGGGGAGCTGTTTTTT. This chain connects TRBV30 to TRBJ2-2; tentative D call: TRBD2 (6 bases). V was cut by 8 bases and J by 2 bases, with 12 bases left in between. The CDR3 spans 13 residues. Germline loops: CDR1 GTSNPN, CDR2 SVGIG (reference sequence).

The CDR3 spells CSASDSGGTYEQYF. The CDR3 DNA reads as TGCAGTGCTAGTGATAGCGGGGGAACCTACGAGCAGTACTTC. The V call is TRBV20-1, the J call TRBJ2-7, with TRBD2 matching over 9 bases. V lost 3 bases and J lost 2; bases outside the gene matches: 5. Per germline, CDR1 DFQATT and CDR2 SNEGSKA (reference sequence). The CDR3 is made up of 14 amino acids.

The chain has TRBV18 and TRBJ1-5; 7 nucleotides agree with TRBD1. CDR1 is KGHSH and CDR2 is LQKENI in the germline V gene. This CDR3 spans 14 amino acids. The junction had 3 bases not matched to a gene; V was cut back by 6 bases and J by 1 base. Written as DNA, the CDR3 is TGTGCCAGCTCCCCGGGACAGAGCAATCAGCCCCAGCATTTT. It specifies CASSPGQSNQPQHF.

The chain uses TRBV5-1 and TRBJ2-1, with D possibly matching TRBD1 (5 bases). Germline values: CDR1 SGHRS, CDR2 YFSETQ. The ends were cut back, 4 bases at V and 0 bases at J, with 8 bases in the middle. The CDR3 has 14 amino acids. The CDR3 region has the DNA TGCGCCAGCAGCCGACAGAGCTCCTACAATGAGCAGTTCTTC. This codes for CASSRQSSYNEQFF.

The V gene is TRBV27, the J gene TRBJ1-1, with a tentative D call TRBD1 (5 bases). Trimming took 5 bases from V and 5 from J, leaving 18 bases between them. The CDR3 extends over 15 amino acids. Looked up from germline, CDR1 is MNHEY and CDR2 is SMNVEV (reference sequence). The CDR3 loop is CASSRGRASPTEAFF. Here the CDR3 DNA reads TGTGCCAGCAGTAGGGGCAGGGCGAGCCCAACTGAAGCTTTCTTT.

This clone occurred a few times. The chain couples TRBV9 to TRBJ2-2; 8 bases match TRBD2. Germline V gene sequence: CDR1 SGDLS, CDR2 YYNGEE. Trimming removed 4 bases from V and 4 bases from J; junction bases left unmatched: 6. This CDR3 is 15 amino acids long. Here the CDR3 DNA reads TGTGCCAGCAGCACCCGGGAGGGGGGCACCGGGGAGCTGTTTTTT. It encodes CASSTREGGTGELFF.

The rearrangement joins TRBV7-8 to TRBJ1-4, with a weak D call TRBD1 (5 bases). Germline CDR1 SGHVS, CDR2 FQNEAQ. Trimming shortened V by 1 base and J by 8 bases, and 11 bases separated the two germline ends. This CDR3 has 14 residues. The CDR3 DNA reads TGTGCCAGCAGCTTAGTGGGGCGGGGGGAAAAACTGTTTTTT. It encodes CASSLVGRGEKLFF.

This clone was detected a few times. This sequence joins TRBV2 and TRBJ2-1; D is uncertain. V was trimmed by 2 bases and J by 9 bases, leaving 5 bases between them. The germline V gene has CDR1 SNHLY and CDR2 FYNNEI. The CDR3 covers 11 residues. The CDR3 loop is CASSERSEQFF. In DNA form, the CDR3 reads TGTGCCAGCAGTGAACGTAGTGAGCAGTTCTTC.

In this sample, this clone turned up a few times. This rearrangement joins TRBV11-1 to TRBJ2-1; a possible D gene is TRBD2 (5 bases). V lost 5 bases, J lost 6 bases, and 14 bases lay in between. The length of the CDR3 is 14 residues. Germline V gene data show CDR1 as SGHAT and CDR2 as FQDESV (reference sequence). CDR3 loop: CASSRTRTVNEQFF. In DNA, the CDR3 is TGTGCCAGCAGCCGAACCCGGACTGTCAATGAGCAGTTCTTC.

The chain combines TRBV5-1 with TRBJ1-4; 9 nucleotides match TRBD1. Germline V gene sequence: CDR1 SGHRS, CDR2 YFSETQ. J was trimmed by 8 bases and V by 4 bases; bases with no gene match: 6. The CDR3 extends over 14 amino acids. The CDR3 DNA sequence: TGCGCCAGCAGCCTCGGGACAGGGAGAGAAAAACTGTTTTTT. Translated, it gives CASSLGTGREKLFF.

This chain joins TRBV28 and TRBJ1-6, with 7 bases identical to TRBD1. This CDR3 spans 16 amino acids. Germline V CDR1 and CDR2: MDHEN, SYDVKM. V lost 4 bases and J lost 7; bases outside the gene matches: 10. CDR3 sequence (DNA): TGTGCCAGCAGTTCGGTAGGCCAGGGGGAAAATTCACCCCTCCACTTT. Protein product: CASSSVGQGENSPLHF.